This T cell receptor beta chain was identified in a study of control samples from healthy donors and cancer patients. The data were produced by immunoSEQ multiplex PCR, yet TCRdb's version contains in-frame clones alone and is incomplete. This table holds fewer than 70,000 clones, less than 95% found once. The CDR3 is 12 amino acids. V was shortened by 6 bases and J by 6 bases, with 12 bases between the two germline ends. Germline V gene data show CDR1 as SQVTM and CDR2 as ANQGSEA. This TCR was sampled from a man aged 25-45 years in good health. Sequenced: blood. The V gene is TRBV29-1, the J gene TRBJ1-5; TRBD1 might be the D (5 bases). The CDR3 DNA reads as TGCAGCGTCGGGATTCAGGGTCAGCCCCAGCATTTT. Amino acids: CSVGIQGQPQHF.